The present TCR beta chain was sequenced within a study of graft-versus-host responses after intestinal transplantation (dated by TCRdb to about 2021). Turning to the overall study: Multivisceral, liver-intestinal, or isolated intestinal transplants were received by the recipients. Alloreactive clones were identified by sequencing pre-transplant mixed lymphocyte reaction products and comparing them with unstimulated pre-transplant donor and recipient T cells. Rather than going through the commercial service, samples from a few later patients were sequenced in-house on an Illumina MiSeq and processed with MiXCR. A peak of at least 4% donor T cells among recipient peripheral blood mononuclear cells was the definition used for donor T cell macrochimerism. Every recipient was given anti-thymocyte globulin induction, then maintenance tacrolimus and steroids for around three years. After intestinal transplantation, graft-versus-host and host-versus-graft alloreactive T cell clones in the graft, circulation and bone marrow were tracked using bulk TCR-beta CDR3 sequencing. The cohort enrolled some 24 intestinal transplant recipients, one of whom was a retransplant, and 3 patients without pretransplant specimens were excluded.

Receptor libraries were prepared by the immunoSEQ multiplex PCR assay. For most patients, genomic DNA was isolated using the Qiagen DNeasy Blood and Tissue Kit and was shipped frozen to Adaptive Biotechnologies for TCR sequencing. High-throughput TCR-beta CDR3 sequencing of genomic DNA from most patients was performed by Adaptive Biotechnologies. From the authors' description of their analysis: TCR sequencing data were retrieved from Adaptive's ImmunoSEQ software for 15 to 20 patients, whereas three other patients were processed with MiXCR and VDJtools. To correct CD4 versus CD8 sorting errors, any sequence found in both subsets at a frequency ratio below 5:1 was removed. CDR3 nucleotide sequences shared between donor and recipient were removed because their origin could not be assigned. To be classed as alloreactive, a clone needed at least 2-fold expansion over unstimulated cells and a minimum CFSE-low frequency of 0.002% (template counts) or 0.001% (read counts). Mappable clones were those detected in sequenced pre-transplant spleen, lymph node, or MLR CFSE-low populations of the donor or recipient. The cumulative frequency of alloreactive clones was calculated as a percentage of all sequences, weighted by copy number. Imported from immuneACCESS, the table was reduced by TCRdb to in-frame sequences with V and J called. These copies leave out some clones; in studies compared against another copy, an unresolved V gene accounts for under half, and the cause of the remainder is not known. That table is the source of V, J and clone size, and D and trimming were worked out from the DNA. In all, the sample holds 90,000 to 150,000 clones, and about 93% of those were seen once. Clones ranked in the top ten supply roughly 0.12% of the sample.

This sample's time point label indicates: cells obtained before transplantation from donor or recipient. CD3+CD4+ and CD3+CD8+ populations were FACS-sorted from unstimulated pre-transplant donor and recipient cells taken from spleen or lymph nodes. The full study reports these points: In patients with donor T cell macrochimerism, the allografts had high GvH to HvG T cell clonal ratios. Peak levels of circulating GvH clones were associated with declines in HvG clones early after transplant. Conclusions were limited by the relatively low number and heterogeneity of intestinal transplant patients. GvH clones were detected in recipient bone marrow, and some appeared earlier in ileal mucosa or blood, consistent with an intestinal mucosal origin.

A word on this clone: Which antigen it targets is not known. No per-base quality is available; no much larger clone lies one base away.

Its CDR3 holds 15 amino acids, cysteine through phenylalanine. The kept DNA is CDR3 alone, 45 bases in frame from the first base. CDR1 and CDR2 were assigned from the germline V gene as MNHEY and SVGAGI. From V the trimming removes 0 bases and from J it removes 7 bases, while the gene matches leave 8 bases of the junction unaccounted for. Source: unstimulated CD4+ T cells sorted from spleen or lymph node cells, taken before intestinal transplant. The origin of this receptor is a human donor who received an intestinal transplant. The sequence is built from TRBV6-5 and TRBJ2-7; TRBD1 agrees with 8 junctional bases. The CDR3 corresponds to CASSYSGQGAREQYF. The bases read TGTGCCAGCAGTTACTCAGGGCAGGGGGCGCGGGAGCAGTACTTC.